The entry that follows covers one T cell receptor (beta chain) sequence. It lacks a known antigen. No clone much larger than this one lies a single base away; base qualities are absent. These data are taken from a study of cytomegalovirus exposure and HLA in healthy donors (TCRdb year 2017). At the level of the whole study: According to a later analysis, one platform produced both the 110 or so validation repertoires and the approximately 600 repertoires of the first cohort. The aim of the study was to test whether cataloging public T cell receptors could identify signatures of past pathogen exposure. In addition to the first cohort of roughly 670 subjects, a separate validation cohort of approximately 130 different subjects was used. To predict cytomegalovirus infection status, the study brought together high-throughput TCR immunosequencing, statistical association of individual TCRs with disease status, and machine learning.

The CDR3 holds 14 amino acids from the cysteine to the phenylalanine. Kept here is only the CDR3 DNA, which spans 42 bases and is read in frame from base 1. Trimming takes 3 bases from V and 2 bases from J, and the germline ends sit 12 bases apart. For CDR1 and CDR2, the germline V gene lists SGHDT and YYEEEE. Separate from the approximately 700-subject first cohort, the validation cohort of some 130 subjects was the group to which the donors belonged. Libraries were built with the immunoSEQ multiplex PCR assay. The paper's data handling went like this. To diagnose cytomegalovirus status from the catalog of TCR beta chain sequences, a statistical classification framework was built. The immuneACCESS repertoire file appears here via TCRdb, limited to in-frame rearrangements. These files lack a portion of the clones; in checked studies, under half of the deficit traces to unresolved V genes, and the cause of the others is not known. V, J and clone size are taken as reported in that table, and D and trimming were inferred from the DNA itself. The sample contains 85,000 to 130,000 clones, around 89% of them found a single time. About 2% of the sample belongs to the ten largest clones.

General conclusions and limits of the study: The authors suggested that the approach could potentially be extended to other disease states and immunological phenotypes. In vitro tests confirmed that a few of the cytomegalovirus-associated TCR beta chains recognize cytomegalovirus antigens. The validation cohort had no HLA typing available for a later analysis, so co-occurrence within that cohort was assessed over all 120 or so repertoires. The study listed 164 TCR beta chains as associated with cytomegalovirus. Of the cluster scores, roughly 93% were above 0 in a later analysis, which found that TCRs clustered in the first cohort also tended to co-occur in the 95 to 150 validation repertoires. The classifier was reported to diagnose cytomegalovirus status with high specificity and sensitivity in both the original cohort and the validation cohort. Across donors, most TCR sequences were observed very rarely, whereas some public TCRs were present in many individuals.

The TCR comes from a woman between 18 and 30 years old in good health and CMV-seropositive. What was sequenced was PBMCs. The rearrangement combines TRBV5-6 with TRBJ2-7, with a tentative D gene TRBD2 over 5 matching bases. The CDR3 in this case is CASSSITGTYEQYF. The nucleotide sequence reads TGTGCCAGCAGCTCAATAACCGGGACCTACGAGCAGTACTTC.